Only one count was recorded for the clone carrying this TCR beta chain. This sample was included in a study of blood T cell repertoires in COVID-19. At the level of the study: Both acute and convalescent COVID-19 samples were obtained from the United States, Italy and Spain.

This CDR3 is 18 amino acids long. In the original analysis: Estimation of nucleated cell counts was performed using reference gene primer amplification. Measured with immunoSEQ multiplex PCR; TCRdb has only the in-frame clones, and not every one. The DNA was the basis for D and trimming; V, J and clone size are from that table. Among hundreds of thousands of clones listed, around 80% were seen once. The receptor's source is a man aged 25 to 40 with acute COVID-19. The specimen sequenced was PBMCs or T cells enriched from blood (not recorded which). The V call is TRBV21-1, the J call TRBJ1-1; the table's TRBD1 call for D was not verified on the DNA. TRBV21-1 is a pseudogene segment. The CDR3 here is CASSTLQGNGKETTEAFF. The CDR3 nucleotides read TGTGCCAGCAGCACCCTACAGGGAAATGGAAAGGAAACAACTGAAGCTTTCTTT.